This T cell receptor beta chain was found in a study of blood T cell repertoires in COVID-19. Overall study context: Whether acute or convalescent, the COVID-19 samples came from the United States, Italy and Spain.

The data were produced by immunoSEQ multiplex PCR, yet TCRdb's version contains in-frame clones alone and is incomplete. Of 87,000 or so clones in the sample, about 80% were seen once. The germline gives CDR1 SNHLY, CDR2 FYNNEI. The CDR3 extends over 16 amino acids. Losses at the gene ends were 1 base for V and 7 bases for J; bases not matched to a gene: 8. J is TRBJ1-4 and V is TRBV2; 8 nucleotides agree with TRBD1. The sequence was obtained from a woman in her 70s with acute or convalescent COVID-19. Source material: peripheral blood. This CDR3 is CASSEGITTGGEKLFF. In DNA, the CDR3 is TGTGCCAGCAGTGAAGGGATCACTACAGGGGGTGAAAAACTGTTTTTT. Variable domain in full (rest from reference TRBV2 and TRBJ1-4): EPEVTQTPSHQVTQMGQEVILRCVPISNHLYFYWYRQILGQKVEFLVSFYNNEISEKSEIFDDQFSVERPDGSNFTLKIRSTKLEDSAMYFCASSEGITTGGEKLFFGSGTQLSVL.